The 18 T cell receptor beta chains given below trace back to one sample, sequenced in a study of memory CD4+ T cells and cytomegalovirus serostatus. The sort gate was single viable CD3+CD4+CD8-CD45RO+ cells for memory CD4+ T cells. Measured with immunoSEQ multiplex PCR; TCRdb has only the in-frame clones, and not every one. The sample lists just under 95,000 clones, roughly 80% occurring once. The sample comprised memory CD4+ T cells from blood. Source of these receptors: an adult in good health and CMV-seropositive.

The chain recombines TRBV6-1 with TRBJ1-2; no clear D gene. V lost 1 base and J lost 6, with 6 bases in between. The CDR3 is 12 residues long. CDR1 and CDR2 (germline): MNHNS, SASEGT. CDR3 region: CASSEGGNGYTF. CDR3 nucleotides: TGTGCCAGCAGTGAAGGAGGTAATGGCTACACCTTC.

The CDR3 DNA is TGTGCCAGCAGTGAAACTCGGACACAAGGTCACTATGGCTACACCTTC. Encoded protein: CASSETRTQGHYGYTF. The chain recombines TRBV2 with TRBJ1-2; a possible D gene is TRBD1 (5 bases). CDR3 length: 16 residues. Per the germline V gene, CDR1 is SNHLY and CDR2 is FYNNEI. The V and J ends lost 2 bases and 3 bases respectively, with 16 bases between them.

The chain uses TRBV6-1 and TRBJ1-5; maybe TRBD1 (5 bases). Germline loops: CDR1 MNHNS, CDR2 SASEGT. The CDR3 has 13 residues. V shed 2 bases and J shed 5 bases, with 7 bases lying between them. The CDR3 DNA follows: TGTGCCAGCAGTGAACTGGGGGATCAGCCCCAGCATTTT. Its protein product is CASSELGDQPQHF.

V usage is TRBV19 and J usage is TRBJ2-1; 10 positions match TRBD2. The CDR3 covers 16 residues. Germline CDR1 and CDR2: LNHDA and SQIVND (reference sequence). Unmatched junction bases numbered 6, after V lost 3 bases and J lost 4 bases. In DNA form, the CDR3 reads TGTGCCAGTAGTATCAGAGGACTAGCGGAGTACAATGAGCAGTTCTTC. Translation gives CASSIRGLAEYNEQFF. The whole variable domain, remainder taken from reference TRBV19 and TRBJ2-1, is DGGITQSPKYLFRKEGQNVTLSCEQNLNHDAMYWYRQDPGQGLRLIYYSQIVNDFQKGDIAEGYSVSREKKESFPLTVTSAQKNPTAFYLCASSIRGLAEYNEQFFGPGTRLTVL.

This clone was recorded a few times. The rearrangement joins TRBV5-4 to TRBJ2-1; TRBD2 matches 7 bases. CDR1 SGHNT and CDR2 YYREEE come from the germline V gene (reference sequence). There are 15 residues in the CDR3. With 1 base clipped from V and 8 bases from J, the junction kept 9 bases outside the gene matches. DNA for the CDR3: TGTGCCAGCAGCTTGCTGGTGTCAGGGAGGGATGAGCAGTTCTTC. Amino acids: CASSLLVSGRDEQFF.

J is TRBJ2-4 and V is TRBV5-6; TRBD2 matches at 7 bases. Trimming removed 5 bases from V and 9 bases from J; junction bases left unmatched: 11. Germline-derived CDR1 and CDR2 are SGHDT and YYEEEE. The CDR3 spans 14 residues. CDR3 DNA sequence: TGTGCCAGCAGTTCCGCCTCGGGAGGTGCCATTCAGTACTTC. Protein product: CASSSASGGAIQYF.

The chain employs TRBV4-2 and TRBJ2-2; unclear D gene. Trimming removed 4 bases from V and 3 bases from J, with 12 bases in between. This CDR3 contains 15 residues. Germline loops: CDR1 LGHNA, CDR2 YNFKEQ. CDR3 region: CASSRRSRDTGELFF. DNA for the CDR3: TGTGCCAGCAGCCGGCGGTCCCGGGACACCGGGGAGCTGTTTTTT.

The chain joins TRBV7-3 to TRBJ2-3; D is undetermined. Trimming removed 4 bases at V and 6 bases at J, with 11 bases between. The CDR3 consists of 13 residues. Per germline, CDR1 SGHTA and CDR2 FQGTGA. The CDR3: CASSYNRRDTQYF. CDR3 sequence (DNA): TGTGCCAGCAGCTACAATCGTCGCGATACGCAGTATTTT.

The gene calls are TRBV29-1 and TRBJ1-5; 7 bases agree with TRBD1. Losses at the gene ends were 4 bases for V and 5 bases for J; bases not matched to a gene: 5. Germline lookup yields CDR1 SQVTM and CDR2 ANQGSEA. The CDR3 is 13 amino acids. CDR3 in DNA: TGCAGCGTTGCTAGGGGGCGGGATCAGCCCCAGCATTTT. It translates to CSVARGRDQPQHF.

This clone was picked up one time. The chain combines TRBV5-5 with TRBJ1-5; perhaps TRBD1 as D (5 bases). The CDR3 consists of 14 residues. Germline CDR1 and CDR2: SGHKS and YYEKEE (reference sequence). Trimming took 0 bases from V and 7 from J, leaving 11 bases between them. CDR3 region: CASSLAGLLQPQHF. The CDR3 nucleotides are TGTGCCAGCAGCTTGGCAGGGCTTCTGCAGCCCCAGCATTTT.

The V call is TRBV7-6, the J call TRBJ1-2; weak D call: TRBD1 (6 bases). Germline V gives CDR1 SGHVS, CDR2 FNYEAQ. Trimming removed 5 bases from V and 8 bases from J, with 18 bases in between. This CDR3 region has 14 residues. The CDR3, as DNA: TGTGCCAGCAGCCCTAGACTACAGGGAGGAGGCTACACCTTC. Its protein product is CASSPRLQGGGYTF.

This chain uses TRBV28 with TRBJ2-1; D might be TRBD2 (6 bases). CDR1 and CDR2 from the germline V gene are MDHEN and SYDVKM. V was pared by 2 bases and J by 0 bases, with 14 bases between. CDR3 size: 17 residues. The CDR3 loop is CASSLVTGTHSYNEQFF. The CDR3 region has the DNA TGTGCCAGCAGTTTAGTAACCGGGACTCACTCCTACAATGAGCAGTTCTTC.

This clone has a handful of counts. The rearrangement joins TRBV5-4 to TRBJ2-1; TRBD1 is a possible D gene (6 bases). Per germline, CDR1 SGHNT and CDR2 YYREEE (reference sequence). Deletions cut 4 bases from V and 8 bases from J, with 22 bases between. The CDR3 extends over 16 amino acids. CDR3 protein: CASSPATGFRHYEQFF. The CDR3 region has the DNA TGTGCCAGCAGCCCCGCCACAGGGTTTAGACACTATGAGCAGTTCTTC.

The chain carries TRBV28 and TRBJ2-7, with 16 bases that match TRBD2. The V and J ends lost 8 bases and 2 bases, in that order; junction bases with no gene match: 6. The CDR3 extends over 16 amino acids. CDR1 and CDR2 from the germline V gene are MDHEN and SYDVKM. The CDR3 coding sequence is TGTGCCAGCGGGACTAGCGGGAGGGCCGTCCCCTACGAGCAGTACTTC. It is translated as CASGTSGRAVPYEQYF. Using reference TRBV28 and TRBJ2-7 for the parts outside the CDR3, the full variable domain is DVKVTQSSRYLVKRTGEKVFLECVQDMDHENMFWYRQDPGLGLRLIYFSYDVKMKEKGDIPEGYSVSREKKERFSLILESASTNQTSMYLCASGTSGRAVPYEQYFGPGTRLTVT.

The chain links TRBV7-2 to TRBJ2-7; D assignment may be TRBD1 or TRBD2 (5 bases each). The V end lost 1 base, the J end lost 3 bases, and 13 bases lay between the germline ends. The CDR3 spans 15 residues. Germline-derived CDR1 and CDR2 are SGHTA and FQGNSA. In DNA, the CDR3 is TGTGCCAGCAGCTTAGGAGGGACCGGCGGCTACGAGCAGTACTTC. Translation: CASSLGGTGGYEQYF.

The gene calls are TRBV4-2 and TRBJ1-4, with D tentatively TRBD1 (6 bases). CDR1 is LGHNA, CDR2 YNFKEQ, per germline. The CDR3 consists of 14 residues. The V gene lost 8 bases and the J gene lost 8 bases, with 18 bases spanning the gap. Here the CDR3 reads CASRGTQVSEKLFF. The CDR3 DNA follows: TGTGCCAGCCGCGGGACACAGGTGTCGGAAAAACTGTTTTTT.

The V call is TRBV28, the J call TRBJ2-6, with D possibly being TRBD1 or TRBD2 (6 bases each). The CDR3 sequence is 18 residues long. The germline gives CDR1 MDHEN, CDR2 SYDVKM. Trimming pared 7 bases from V and 0 bases from J, leaving 19 bases between. The CDR3 loop reads CASTPGGHEYSGANVLTF. As DNA, the CDR3 is TGTGCCAGCACCCCCGGGGGCCACGAATACTCTGGGGCCAACGTCCTGACTTTC.

This clone has more than one count but fewer than ten. The rearrangement uses TRBV30 and TRBJ1-4; D remains unclear. The CDR3 sequence is 12 residues long. Trimming removed 0 bases from V and 8 bases from J, with 7 bases in between. The germline gives CDR1 GTSNPN, CDR2 SVGIG (reference sequence). The CDR3 DNA is TGTGCCTGGAGTGTATACGGAGAAAAACTGTTTTTT. As protein: CAWSVYGEKLFF.